A selection of T cell receptor beta chains follows, all from one sample in a study of T cell clonotyping in hematopoietic cell transplantation. Some clones are missing from TCRdb's copy, which holds only in-frame ones; the method was immunoSEQ multiplex PCR. The sample lists about 45,000 clones, 82% seen once, with 5.3% in the top ten. The sequencing used peripheral blood mononuclear cells, collected before stem cell transplant. Source of these receptors: a man in his sixties with myelodysplastic syndrome. Some clones in this sample may be carry-over from other donors' samples. The CDR3 runs from the conserved cysteine through the conserved F or W. A D gene is named only where the DNA matches it firmly. Expanded clones are given a class, and other clones once, few, many or no size at all.

V gene,J gene,D gene,clone size,CDR3 DNA,CDR3 protein
TRBV10-2,TRBJ2-7,-,-,TGCGCCAGCAGTGGGGCAAGGCAGCGAGGCTACGAGCAGTACTTC,CASSGARQRGYEQYF
TRBV7-8,TRBJ1-5,-,-,TGTGCCAGCAGCTTAGACGGGAACCAGCCCCAGCATTTT,CASSLDGNQPQHF
TRBV5-6,TRBJ1-1,-,-,TGTGCCAGCAGCGAGGGGGGTCCTGAAGCTTTCTTT,CASSEGGPEAFF
TRBV7-9,TRBJ2-7,-,-,TGTGCCAGCAGCTTAGAGATCCGTTACGAGCAGTACTTC,CASSLEIRYEQYF
TRBV5-1,TRBJ2-3,TRBD1,-,TGCGCCAGCAGCTCGAGAGGACAGGGGGCTATTAGCACAGATACGCAGTATTTT,CASSSRGQGAISTDTQYF
TRBV7-2,TRBJ1-2,-,-,TGTGCCAGCAGCTTAGGCTCAGGGTCGAGCGGCTACACCTTC,CASSLGSGSSGYTF
TRBV6-1,TRBJ1-5,TRBD1,-,TGTGCCAGCAGCAGGGGGGTTGGCCAGCCCCAGCATTTT,CASSRGVGQPQHF
TRBV6-5,TRBJ2-7,TRBD2,-,TGTGCCAGCAGTTACTTTAGCGGGGCCACCTACGAGCAGTACTTC,CASSYFSGATYEQYF
TRBV5-8,TRBJ1-3,-,-,TGTGCCAGCAGCTTGGAGCCCCAGGGGTCGTATCCTGGAAACACCATATATTTT,CASSLEPQGSYPGNTIYF
TRBV14,TRBJ1-6,-,-,TGTGCCAGCAGCCAAGTCTCCTGGGTCAGAGATAATTCACCCCTCCACTTT,CASSQVSWVRDNSPLHF
TRBV5-1,TRBJ1-2,-,-,TGCGCCAGCAGCTTGCAGGCCTGGTCAGGCTACACCTTC,CASSLQAWSGYTF
TRBV18,TRBJ1-1,-,-,TGTGCCAGCTCACCACCGGACGGGCTTGGAGCTTTCTTT,CASSPPDGLGAFF
TRBV11-2,TRBJ2-5,-,few,TGTGCCAGCAGCTTAGACAGACAAGAGACCCAGTACTTC,CASSLDRQETQYF
TRBV5-8,TRBJ1-5,-,once,TGTGCCAGCAGCCCAGGGAGGCGCAATCAGCCCCAGCATTTT,CASSPGRRNQPQHF
TRBV20-1,TRBJ1-1,-,-,TGCAGGCCATCGGGGCAGTCTGACGCTTTCTTT,CRPSGQSDAFF
TRBV7-2,TRBJ2-1,TRBD2,-,TGTGCCAGCAGCTTATCCCCTAGCGGGGGGCATGAGCAGTTCTTC,CASSLSPSGGHEQFF
TRBV5-3,TRBJ2-3,-,-,TGTGCCAGAAGCTTGTTCGGGGGCACAGATACGCAGTATTTT,CARSLFGGTDTQYF
TRBV7-6,TRBJ2-2,-,-,TGTGCCAGCAGCCCCCGGGACTCGCACACCGGGGAGCTGTTTTTT,CASSPRDSHTGELFF
TRBV7-7,TRBJ1-1,-,-,TGTGCTAGCAGCTTAGCAGAGAACACTGAAGCTTTCTTT,CASSLAENTEAFF
TRBV7-8,TRBJ1-5,-,-,TGTGCCAGCAGCGACCGTAGGGGAAATCAGCCCCAGCATTTT,CASSDRRGNQPQHF
TRBV28,TRBJ1-5,-,-,TGTGCCAGCAGCCGACAGGCCTATCAGCCCCAGCATTTT,CASSRQAYQPQHF
TRBV6-5,TRBJ2-1,TRBD1,-,TGTGCCAGCAGTTACCGAGACAGGGCGGACAATGAGCAGTTCTTC,CASSYRDRADNEQFF
TRBV7-3,TRBJ1-2,-,-,TGTGCCAGCAGCTTATATGGGGGCGCGCATGGCTACACCTTC,CASSLYGGAHGYTF
TRBV6-6,TRBJ2-1,-,-,TGTGCCAGCAGGCTACCACCGGAATACAATGAGCAGTTCTTC,CASRLPPEYNEQFF
TRBV7-2,TRBJ1-5,-,-,TGTGCCAGCAGCTTAGCGCCGGGGATGGGCTCGCCCCAGCATTTT,CASSLAPGMGSPQHF
TRBV14,TRBJ2-7,-,-,TGTACTATTAAGGGGAGAGTTTCGTATGAGCAGTACTTC,CTIKGRVSYEQYF
TRBV4-1,TRBJ2-5,-,-,TGCGCCAGCAACCTCGATGGTCTGTCCCAAGAGACCCAGTACTTC,CASNLDGLSQETQYF
TRBV28,TRBJ2-1,-,-,TGTGCCAGCAGTTTAACCCCGGGGTCAACTCGGTACAATGAGCAGTTCTTC,CASSLTPGSTRYNEQFF
TRBV6-5,TRBJ2-3,-,-,TGTGCCAGCAGTCGCCCGGGGTCAGATACGCAGTATTTT,CASSRPGSDTQYF
TRBV7-6,TRBJ2-2,TRBD2,once,TGTGCCAGCAGCTTTCTAGCGGGGGTCTCGGCTGGGGAGCTGTTTTTT,CASSFLAGVSAGELFF
TRBV2,TRBJ1-5,-,-,TGTGCCAGCAGAGGTGACAGTGGCAATCAGCCCCAGCATTTT,CASRGDSGNQPQHF
TRBV9,TRBJ2-2,TRBD2,-,TGTGCCAGCAGCGTAGACCCCGGGGGGGTGACCGGGGAGCTGTTTTTT,CASSVDPGGVTGELFF
TRBV7-9,TRBJ1-5,TRBD1,-,TGTGCCAGCAGCAGCGGGACAGGGGGCCTTCAGCCCCAGCATTTT,CASSSGTGGLQPQHF
TRBV5-1,TRBJ2-5,TRBD2,-,TGCGCCAGCAGACTCAGGCTAGCGGGAGTACCTAGCCAAGAGACCCAGTACTTC,CASRLRLAGVPSQETQYF
TRBV10-3,TRBJ1-5,-,-,TGTGCCATCAGTGTGGGGGCAGCGTCGGATCAGCCCCAGCATTTT,CAISVGAASDQPQHF
TRBV7-2,TRBJ2-3,-,-,TGTGCCAGCAGCTTAAAAGCATACAGCACAGATACGCAGTATTTT,CASSLKAYSTDTQYF
TRBV4-3,TRBJ2-7,-,-,TGCGCCAGCAGCCAAGATCAGCAGGGTTCCGAGCAGTACTTC,CASSQDQQGSEQYF
TRBV19,TRBJ2-3,TRBD1,-,TGTGCCAGTAGGCTTTTGGGGACAGGGGGATCAGATACGCAGTATTTT,CASRLLGTGGSDTQYF
TRBV28,TRBJ1-2,-,-,TGTGCCAGCAGTTTGCGGCTTTATGGCTACACCTTC,CASSLRLYGYTF
TRBV5-4,TRBJ2-2,-,few,TGTGCCAGCAGCCCAGGGCCTACAATACCGAACACCGGGGAGCTGTTTTTT,CASSPGPTIPNTGELFF
TRBV19,TRBJ2-3,TRBD1,-,TGTGCCAGTAGTATCCGGGACAGGGGCACAGATACGCAGTATTTT,CASSIRDRGTDTQYF